Below, one TCR beta chain is given with its context. This CDR3 is also generated by other DNA sequences in the sample. This sample was taken from a study of CD8+ T cells in alopecia areata. Sequencing relied on a cDNA template that was reverse transcribed from extracted RNA. The assay was immunoSEQ multiplex PCR, and TCRdb's table has in-frame clones only and misses some. The data contain roughly 220,000 clones, around 65% of them singletons. Treatment specified: oral pan-JAK inhibitor, 5-10 mg twice daily. V was shortened by 3 bases and J by 6 bases, with 10 bases between the two germline ends. CDR3 length: 12 amino acids. Germline CDR1 SQVTM, CDR2 ANQGSEA.

This TCR came from a human donor with alopecia areata. This sequence joins TRBV29-1 and TRBJ2-3, with a tentative D call TRBD1 (5 bases). The sequencing here drew on CD4+ T cells sorted from blood, taken at week 44, from a patient treated with tofacitinib. The CDR3 sequence: CSVEEGADTQYF. The CDR3 bases are TGCAGCGTTGAGGAAGGGGCGGATACGCAGTATTTT.